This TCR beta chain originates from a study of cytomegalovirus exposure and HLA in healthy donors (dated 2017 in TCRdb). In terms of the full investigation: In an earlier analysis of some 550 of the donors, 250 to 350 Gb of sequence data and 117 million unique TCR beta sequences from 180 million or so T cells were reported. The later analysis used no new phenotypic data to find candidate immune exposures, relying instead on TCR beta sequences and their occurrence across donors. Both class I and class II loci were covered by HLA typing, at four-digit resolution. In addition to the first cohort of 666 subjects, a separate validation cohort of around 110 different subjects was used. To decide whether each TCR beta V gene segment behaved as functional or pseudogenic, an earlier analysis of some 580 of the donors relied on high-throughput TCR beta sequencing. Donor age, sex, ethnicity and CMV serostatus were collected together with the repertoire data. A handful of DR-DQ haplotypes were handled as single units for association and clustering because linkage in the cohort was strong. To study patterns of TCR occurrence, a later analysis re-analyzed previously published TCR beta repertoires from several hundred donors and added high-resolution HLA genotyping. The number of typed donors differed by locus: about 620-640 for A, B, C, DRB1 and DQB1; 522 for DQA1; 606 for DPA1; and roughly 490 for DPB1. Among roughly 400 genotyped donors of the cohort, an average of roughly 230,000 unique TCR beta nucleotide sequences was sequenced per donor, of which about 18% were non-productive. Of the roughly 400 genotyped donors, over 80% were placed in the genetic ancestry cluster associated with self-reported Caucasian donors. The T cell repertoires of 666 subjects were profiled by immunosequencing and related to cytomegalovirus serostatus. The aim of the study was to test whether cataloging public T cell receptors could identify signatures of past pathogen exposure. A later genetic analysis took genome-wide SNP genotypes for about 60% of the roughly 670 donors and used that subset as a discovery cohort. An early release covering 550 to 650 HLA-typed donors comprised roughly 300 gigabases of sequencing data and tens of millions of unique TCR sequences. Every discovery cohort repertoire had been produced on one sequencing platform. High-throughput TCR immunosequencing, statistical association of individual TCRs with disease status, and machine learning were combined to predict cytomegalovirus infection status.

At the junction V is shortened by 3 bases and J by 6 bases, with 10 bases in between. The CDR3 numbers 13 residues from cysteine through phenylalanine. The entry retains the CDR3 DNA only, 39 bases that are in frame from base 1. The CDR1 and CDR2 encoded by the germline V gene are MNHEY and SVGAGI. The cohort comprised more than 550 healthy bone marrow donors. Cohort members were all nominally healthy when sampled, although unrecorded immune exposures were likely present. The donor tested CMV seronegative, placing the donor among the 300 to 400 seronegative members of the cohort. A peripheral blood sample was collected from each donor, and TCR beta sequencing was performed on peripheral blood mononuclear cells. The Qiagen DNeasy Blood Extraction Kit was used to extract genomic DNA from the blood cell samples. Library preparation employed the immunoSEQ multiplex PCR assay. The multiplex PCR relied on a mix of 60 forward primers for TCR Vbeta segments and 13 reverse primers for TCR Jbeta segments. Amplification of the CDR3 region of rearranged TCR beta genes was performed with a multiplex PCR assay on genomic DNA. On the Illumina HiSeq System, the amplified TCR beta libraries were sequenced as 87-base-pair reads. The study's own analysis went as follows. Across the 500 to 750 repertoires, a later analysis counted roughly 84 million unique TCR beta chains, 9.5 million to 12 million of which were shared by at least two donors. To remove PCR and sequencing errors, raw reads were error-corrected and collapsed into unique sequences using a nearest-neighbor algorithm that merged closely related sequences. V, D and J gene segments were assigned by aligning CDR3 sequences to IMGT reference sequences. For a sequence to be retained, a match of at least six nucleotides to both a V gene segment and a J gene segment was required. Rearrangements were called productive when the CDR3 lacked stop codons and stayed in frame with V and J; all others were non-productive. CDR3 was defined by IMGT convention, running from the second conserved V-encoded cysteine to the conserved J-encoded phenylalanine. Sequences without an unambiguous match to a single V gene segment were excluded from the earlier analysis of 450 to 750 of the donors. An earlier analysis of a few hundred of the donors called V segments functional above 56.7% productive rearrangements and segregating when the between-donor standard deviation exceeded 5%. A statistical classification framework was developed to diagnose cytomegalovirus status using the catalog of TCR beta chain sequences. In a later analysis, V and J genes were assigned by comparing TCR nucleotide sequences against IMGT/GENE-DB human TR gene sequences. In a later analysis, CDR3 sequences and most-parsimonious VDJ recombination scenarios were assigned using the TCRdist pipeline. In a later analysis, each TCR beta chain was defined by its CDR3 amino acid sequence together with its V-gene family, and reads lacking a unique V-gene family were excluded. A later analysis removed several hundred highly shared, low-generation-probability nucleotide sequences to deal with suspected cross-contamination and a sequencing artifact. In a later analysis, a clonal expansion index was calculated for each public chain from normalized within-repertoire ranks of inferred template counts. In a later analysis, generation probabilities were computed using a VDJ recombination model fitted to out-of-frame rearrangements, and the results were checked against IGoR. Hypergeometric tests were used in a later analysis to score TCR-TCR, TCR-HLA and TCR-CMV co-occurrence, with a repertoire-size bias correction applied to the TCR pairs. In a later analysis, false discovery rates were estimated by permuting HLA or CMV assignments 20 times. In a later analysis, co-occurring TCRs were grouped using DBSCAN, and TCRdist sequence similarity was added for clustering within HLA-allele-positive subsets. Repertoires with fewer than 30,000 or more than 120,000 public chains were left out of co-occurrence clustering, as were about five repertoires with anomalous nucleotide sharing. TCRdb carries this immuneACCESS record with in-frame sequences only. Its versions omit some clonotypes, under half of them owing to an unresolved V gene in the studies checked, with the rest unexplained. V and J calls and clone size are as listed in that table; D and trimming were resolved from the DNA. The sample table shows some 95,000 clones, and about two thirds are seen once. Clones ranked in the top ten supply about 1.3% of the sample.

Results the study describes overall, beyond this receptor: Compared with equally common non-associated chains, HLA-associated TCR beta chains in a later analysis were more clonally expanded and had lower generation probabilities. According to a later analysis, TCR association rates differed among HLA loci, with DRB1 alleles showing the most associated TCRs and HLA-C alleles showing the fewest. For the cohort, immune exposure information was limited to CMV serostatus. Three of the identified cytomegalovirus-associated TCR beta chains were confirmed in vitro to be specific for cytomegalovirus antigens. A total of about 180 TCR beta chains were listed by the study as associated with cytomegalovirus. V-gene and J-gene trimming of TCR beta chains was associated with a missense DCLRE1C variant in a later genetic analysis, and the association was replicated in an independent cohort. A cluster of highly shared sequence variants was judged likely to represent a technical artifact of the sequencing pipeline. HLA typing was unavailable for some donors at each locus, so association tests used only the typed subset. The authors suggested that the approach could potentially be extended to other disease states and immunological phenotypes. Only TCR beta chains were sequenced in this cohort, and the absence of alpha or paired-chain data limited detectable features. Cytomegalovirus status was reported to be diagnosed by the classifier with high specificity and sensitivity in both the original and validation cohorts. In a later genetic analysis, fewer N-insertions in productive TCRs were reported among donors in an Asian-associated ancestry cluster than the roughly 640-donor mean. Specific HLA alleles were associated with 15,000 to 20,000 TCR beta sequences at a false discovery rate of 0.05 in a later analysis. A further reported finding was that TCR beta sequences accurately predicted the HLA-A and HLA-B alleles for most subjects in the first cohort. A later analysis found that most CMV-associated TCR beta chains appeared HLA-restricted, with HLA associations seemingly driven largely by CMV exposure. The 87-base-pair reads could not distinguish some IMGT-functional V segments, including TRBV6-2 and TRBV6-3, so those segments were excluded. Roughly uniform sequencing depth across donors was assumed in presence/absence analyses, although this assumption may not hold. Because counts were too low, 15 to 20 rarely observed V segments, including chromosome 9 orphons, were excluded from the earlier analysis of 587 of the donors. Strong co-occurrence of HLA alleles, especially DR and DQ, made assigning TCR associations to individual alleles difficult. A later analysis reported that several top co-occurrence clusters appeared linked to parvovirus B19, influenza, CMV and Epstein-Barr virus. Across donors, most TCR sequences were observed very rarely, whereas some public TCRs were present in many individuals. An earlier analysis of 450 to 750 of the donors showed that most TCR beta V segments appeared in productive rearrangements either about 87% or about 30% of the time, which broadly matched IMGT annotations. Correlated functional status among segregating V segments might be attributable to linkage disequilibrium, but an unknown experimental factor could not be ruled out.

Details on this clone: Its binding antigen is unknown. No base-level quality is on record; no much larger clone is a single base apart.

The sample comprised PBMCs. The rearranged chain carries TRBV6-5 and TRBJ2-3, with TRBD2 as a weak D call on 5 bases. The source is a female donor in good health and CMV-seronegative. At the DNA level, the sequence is TGTGCCAGCAGTTATGCTAGCAGGGATACGCAGTATTTT. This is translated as CASSYASRDTQYF.